This T cell receptor beta chain was obtained from a study of early T cells in non-severe SARS-CoV-2 infection. Study-wide background: With bulk RNA from unsorted whole blood as input, sequencing yielded unpaired chains.

V shed 1 base, J shed 5 bases, and the junction held 8 bases outside the gene matches. There are 16 residues in the CDR3. In germline, CDR1 is MDHEN, CDR2 SYDVKM. Study results and caveats: VDJdb matching favored anti-spike CD8 responses, missing private and CD4 specificities.

This clonotype turned up a few times. Its antigen is undetermined. cDNA molecules, individually, were tagged with unique molecular identifiers. MiXCR, applied by TCRdb to the 5' RACE reads, yields one record per CDR3 protein. The sample carries tens of thousands of distinct CDR3 sequences, just under 15% recorded once. Sequenced material: whole blood. The clonotype was recovered from an adult who was a healthcare worker with PCR-confirmed SARS-CoV-2 infection or an uninfected control (not recorded which). This chain connects TRBV28 to TRBJ2-3; TRBD2 aligns across 8 bases. The DNA for the CDR3 is TGTGCCAGCAGTTTATCCGCCGGGGGGGCCTTAGATACGCAGTATTTT. Encoded protein: CASSLSAGGALDTQYF.